These 9 T cell receptor beta chains were all obtained from the same sample, sequenced in a study of T cells in Graves' hyperthyroidism and ophthalmopathy. TCR beta CDR3 regions were amplified from RNA. Primed by the HTBI set, a first-round RT-PCR was run on the TCR CDR3. TCRdb redid the calling of the multiplex PCR reads with MiXCR, one entry per CDR3 protein. The data show 500,000 to 550,000 distinct CDR3 sequences, with just under 20% seen just once and over 45% held by the top ten. The sample comprised blood. All receptors come from a man aged 40-49 years with Graves' ophthalmopathy.

This clonotype was counted at least ten times. CDR3 in DNA: TGTGCCAGCAGTCCTGGAAGACGGAATAATCAGCCCCAGCATTTT. Encoded protein: CASSPGRRNNQPQHF. The V and J genes are TRBV12-3 or TRBV12-4 and TRBJ1-5, with unresolved D. The CDR3 is 15 residues long. V gave up 5 bases and J gave up 4 bases, with 15 bases separating them.

This clonotype occurred a few times. A read error may be the cause here, since a much bigger clone is one base away. The V and J genes are TRBV6-5 and TRBJ2-2; D call uncertain. This CDR3 is built from 16 residues. In germline, CDR1 is MNHEY, CDR2 SVGAGI. Trimming cost V 2 bases and J 0 bases, with 10 bases left between them. This CDR3 is CASSYSRRPNTGELFF. The CDR3 DNA reads as TGTGCCAGCAGTTACAGTCGGCGGCCGAACACCGGGGAGCTGTTTTTT.

V gene TRBV7-9 combines with J gene TRBJ2-7; D perhaps matches TRBD2 (5 bases). Per the germline V gene, CDR1 is SEHNR and CDR2 is FQNEAQ (reference sequence). The CDR3 is 15 residues long. The germline V and J ends were trimmed by 2 bases and 2 bases, with 13 bases remaining between them. DNA of the CDR3: TGTGCCAGCAGCTTAAATCAGGCGGGTCCCTACGAGCAGTACTTC. Its protein is CASSLNQAGPYEQYF.

The CDR3 here is CASSWTGGYGYTF. The CDR3 DNA reads TGTGCCAGCAGCTGGACAGGGGGCTATGGCTACACCTTC. The chain couples TRBV13 to TRBJ1-2; the match to TRBD1 covers 10 bases. Per germline, CDR1 PRHDT and CDR2 FYEKMQ (reference sequence). V gave up 4 bases and J gave up 4 bases; unmatched junction bases: 0. The CDR3 contains 13 residues.

This clonotype was picked up a small number of times. The chain recombines TRBV28 with TRBJ2-1; 10 bases agree with TRBD2. The J segment lost 0 bases and the V segment lost 5 bases, leaving 10 bases of the junction unmatched. Germline V gene lookup returns CDR1 MDHEN and CDR2 SYDVKM. The CDR3 length is 18 residues. The CDR3 sequence is CASSSATPSGSSYNEQFF. The CDR3 DNA reads as TGTGCCAGCAGTAGCGCGACCCCTAGCGGGAGCTCCTACAATGAGCAGTTCTTC.

This clonotype appeared a few times. The chain uses TRBV5-6 and TRBJ1-2; 11 bases fit TRBD1. Germline assignment: CDR1 SGHDT and CDR2 YYEEEE. The CDR3 length is 15 residues. The J segment lost 4 bases and the V segment lost 5 bases, leaving 7 bases of the junction unmatched. In DNA form, the CDR3 reads TGTGCCAGCAGTCAGACCGGGACAGGGGGCTATGGCTACACCTTC. It specifies CASSQTGTGGYGYTF.

The CDR3 sequence is CASSESRSEAFF. In DNA, the CDR3 is TGCGCCAGCAGTGAGTCTCGAAGCGAAGCTTTCTTT. The chain combines TRBV10-2 with TRBJ1-1; D unresolved. Germline assignment: CDR1 WSHSY and CDR2 SAAADI. This CDR3 comprises 12 residues. V lost 0 bases and J 8 bases, leaving 7 bases between the germline ends.

The sample holds a few counts of this clonotype. The chain joins TRBV11-2 to TRBJ2-5, with a weak D call TRBD1 (6 bases). Trimming removed 1 base from V and 0 bases from J, with 9 bases in between. The CDR3 runs 15 residues. Germline V gives CDR1 SGHAT, CDR2 FQNNGV. Here the CDR3 DNA reads TGTGCCAGCAGCTTAGGTGGGGGCTACCAAGAGACCCAGTACTTC. This encodes CASSLGGGYQETQYF.

This clonotype was seen repeatedly, ten times or more. The chain links TRBV7-2 to TRBJ2-7; either TRBD1 or TRBD2 may supply D (6 bases each). CDR1 and CDR2 from the germline V gene are SGHTA and FQGNSA. Trimming shortened V by 5 bases and J by 3 bases, and 14 bases separated the two germline ends. The CDR3 has 14 residues. For the CDR3, the DNA is TGTGCCAGCAGCCCCAGGGGAGGCGGCTACGAGCAGTACTTC. It specifies CASSPRGGGYEQYF.